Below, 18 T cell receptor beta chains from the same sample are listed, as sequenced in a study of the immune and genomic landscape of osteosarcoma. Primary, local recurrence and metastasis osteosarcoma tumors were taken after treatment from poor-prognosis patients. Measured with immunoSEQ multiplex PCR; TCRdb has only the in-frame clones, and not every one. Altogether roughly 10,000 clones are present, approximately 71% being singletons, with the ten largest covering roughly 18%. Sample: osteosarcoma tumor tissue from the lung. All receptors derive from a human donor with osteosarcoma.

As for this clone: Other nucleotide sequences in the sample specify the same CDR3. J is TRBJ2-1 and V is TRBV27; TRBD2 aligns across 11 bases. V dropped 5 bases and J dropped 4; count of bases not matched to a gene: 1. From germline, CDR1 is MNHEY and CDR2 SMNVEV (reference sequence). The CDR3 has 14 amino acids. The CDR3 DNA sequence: TGTGCCAGCAGTGGGACTAGCGGTTACAATGAGCAGTTCTTC. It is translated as CASSGTSGYNEQFF.

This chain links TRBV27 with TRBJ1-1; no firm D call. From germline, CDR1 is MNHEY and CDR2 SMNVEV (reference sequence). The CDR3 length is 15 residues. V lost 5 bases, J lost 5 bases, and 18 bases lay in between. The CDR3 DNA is TGTGCCAGCAGTCCCGCCGGAGGTTGGCGTACTGAAGCTTTCTTT. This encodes CASSPAGGWRTEAFF.

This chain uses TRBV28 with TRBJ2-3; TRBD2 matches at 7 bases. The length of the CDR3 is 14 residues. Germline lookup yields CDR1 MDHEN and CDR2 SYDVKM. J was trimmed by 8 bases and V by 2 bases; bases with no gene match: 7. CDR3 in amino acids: CASSLGSWGGTQYF. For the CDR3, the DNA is TGTGCCAGCAGTTTAGGCTCCTGGGGGGGTACGCAGTATTTT.

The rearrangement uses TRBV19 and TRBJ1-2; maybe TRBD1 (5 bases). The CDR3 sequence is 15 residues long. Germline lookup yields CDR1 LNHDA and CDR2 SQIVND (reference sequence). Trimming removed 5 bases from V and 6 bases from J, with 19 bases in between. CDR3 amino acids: CASSGHSQAGDGYTF. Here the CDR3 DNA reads TGTGCCAGTAGTGGACATTCCCAGGCCGGGGATGGCTACACCTTC. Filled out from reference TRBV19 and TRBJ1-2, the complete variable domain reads DGGITQSPKYLFRKEGQNVTLSCEQNLNHDAMYWYRQDPGQGLRLIYYSQIVNDFQKGDIAEGYSVSREKKESFPLTVTSAQKNPTAFYLCASSGHSQAGDGYTFGSGTRLTVV.

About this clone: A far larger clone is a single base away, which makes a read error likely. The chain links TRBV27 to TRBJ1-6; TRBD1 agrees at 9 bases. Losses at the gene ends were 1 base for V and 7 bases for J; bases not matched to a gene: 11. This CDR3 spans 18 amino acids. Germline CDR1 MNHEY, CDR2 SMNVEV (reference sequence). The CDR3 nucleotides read TGTGCCAGCAGTTTATTCGGGGGGGACAGGGAGGGGAATTCACCCCTCCACTTT. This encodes CASSLFGGDREGNSPLHF.

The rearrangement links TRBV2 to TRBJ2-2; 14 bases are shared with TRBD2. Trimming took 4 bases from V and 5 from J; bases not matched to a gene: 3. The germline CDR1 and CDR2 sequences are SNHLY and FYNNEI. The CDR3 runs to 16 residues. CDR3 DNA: TGTGCCAGCAGTGGACTAGCGGGAGGGTATACCGGGGAGCTGTTTTTT. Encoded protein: CASSGLAGGYTGELFF.

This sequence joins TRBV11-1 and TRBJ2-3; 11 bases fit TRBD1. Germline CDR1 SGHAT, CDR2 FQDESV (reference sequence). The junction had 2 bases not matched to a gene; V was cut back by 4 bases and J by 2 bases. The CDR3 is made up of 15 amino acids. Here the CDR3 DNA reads TGTGCCAGCAGCTCCGGACAGGGGGCCACAGATACGCAGTATTTT. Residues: CASSSGQGATDTQYF. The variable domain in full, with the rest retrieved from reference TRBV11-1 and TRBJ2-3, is EAEVAQSPRYKITEKSQAVAFWCDPISGHATLYWYRQILGQGPELLVQFQDESVVDDSQLPKDRFSAERLKGVDSTLKIQPAELGDSAMYLCASSSGQGATDTQYFGPGTRLTVL.

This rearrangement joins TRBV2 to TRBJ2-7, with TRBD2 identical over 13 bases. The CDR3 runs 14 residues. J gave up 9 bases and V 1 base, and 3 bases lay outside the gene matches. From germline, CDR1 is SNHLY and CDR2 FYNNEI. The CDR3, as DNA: TGTGCCAGCAGTGAAGGGACTAGCGGGAGAAGGCAGTACTTC. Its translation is CASSEGTSGRRQYF. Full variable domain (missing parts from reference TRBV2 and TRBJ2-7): EPEVTQTPSHQVTQMGQEVILRCVPISNHLYFYWYRQILGQKVEFLVSFYNNEISEKSEIFDDQFSVERPDGSNFTLKIRSTKLEDSAMYFCASSEGTSGRRQYFGPGTRLTVT.

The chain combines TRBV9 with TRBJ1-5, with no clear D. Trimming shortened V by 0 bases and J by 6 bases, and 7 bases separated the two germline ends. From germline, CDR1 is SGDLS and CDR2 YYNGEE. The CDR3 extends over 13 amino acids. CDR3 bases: TGTGCCAGCAGCGTAGAAGGGAGTCAGCCCCAGCATTTT. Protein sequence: CASSVEGSQPQHF.

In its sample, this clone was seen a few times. CDR3 in DNA: TGTGCCTGGAGTCTAAGGTCAGGGAATCAGCCCCAGCATTTT. It encodes CAWSLRSGNQPQHF. The chain is built from TRBV30 and TRBJ1-5, with D possibly TRBD1 on 5 matching bases. Germline-derived CDR1 and CDR2 are GTSNPN and SVGIG (reference sequence). There are 14 residues in the CDR3. V gave up 2 bases and J gave up 4 bases, with 12 bases separating them.

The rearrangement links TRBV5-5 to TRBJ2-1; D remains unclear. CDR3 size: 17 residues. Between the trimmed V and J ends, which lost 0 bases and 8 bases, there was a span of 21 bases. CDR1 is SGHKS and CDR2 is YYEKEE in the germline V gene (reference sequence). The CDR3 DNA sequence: TGTGCCAGCAGCTTGGTTATGTATCTACGTGATGGGGATGAGCAGTTCTTC. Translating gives CASSLVMYLRDGDEQFF.

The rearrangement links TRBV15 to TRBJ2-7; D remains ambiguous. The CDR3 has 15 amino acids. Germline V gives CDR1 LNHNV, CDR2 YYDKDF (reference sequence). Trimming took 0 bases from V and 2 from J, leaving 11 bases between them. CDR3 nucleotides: TGTGCCACCAGCAGAGATCAACGTCGGGCCTACGAGCAGTACTTC. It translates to CATSRDQRRAYEQYF.

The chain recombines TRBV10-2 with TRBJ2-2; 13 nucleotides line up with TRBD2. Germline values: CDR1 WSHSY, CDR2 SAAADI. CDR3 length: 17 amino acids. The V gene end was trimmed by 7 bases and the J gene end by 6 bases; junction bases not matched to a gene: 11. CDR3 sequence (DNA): TGCGCCAGCACAGGACTAGCGGGAGCGACGTCCCCCGGGGAGCTGTTTTTT. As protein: CASTGLAGATSPGELFF.

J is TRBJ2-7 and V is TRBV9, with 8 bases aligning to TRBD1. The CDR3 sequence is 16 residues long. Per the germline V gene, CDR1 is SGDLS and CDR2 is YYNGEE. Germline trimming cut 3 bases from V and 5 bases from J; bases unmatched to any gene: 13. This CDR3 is CASSALPDRVTDEQYF. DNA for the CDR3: TGTGCCAGCAGCGCCTTGCCGGACAGGGTGACGGACGAGCAGTACTTC.

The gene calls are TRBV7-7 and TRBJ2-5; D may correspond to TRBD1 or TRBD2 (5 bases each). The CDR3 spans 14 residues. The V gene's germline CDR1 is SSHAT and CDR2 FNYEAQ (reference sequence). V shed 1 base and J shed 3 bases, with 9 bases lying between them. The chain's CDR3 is CASSLGGPKETQYF. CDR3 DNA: TGTGCCAGCAGCTTAGGGGGACCCAAAGAGACCCAGTACTTC. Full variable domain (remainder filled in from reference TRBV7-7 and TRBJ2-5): GAGVSQSPRYKVTKRGQDVTLRCDPISSHATLYWYQQALGQGPEFLTYFNYEAQPDKSGLPSDRFSAERPEGSISTLTIQRTEQRDSAMYRCASSLGGPKETQYFGPGTRLLVL.

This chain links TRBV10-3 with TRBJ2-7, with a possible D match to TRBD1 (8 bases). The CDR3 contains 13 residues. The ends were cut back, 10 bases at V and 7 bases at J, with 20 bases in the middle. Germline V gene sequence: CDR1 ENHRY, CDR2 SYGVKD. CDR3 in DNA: TGTGCCACGGCCCCTTTACAGGGGGGGGAGCAGTACTTC. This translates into CATAPLQGGEQYF.

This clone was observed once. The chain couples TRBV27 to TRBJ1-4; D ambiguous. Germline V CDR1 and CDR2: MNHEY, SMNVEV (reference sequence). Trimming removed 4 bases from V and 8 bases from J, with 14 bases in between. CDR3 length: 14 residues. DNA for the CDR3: TGTGCCAGCAGTTCCAGACCTGGAGAAGAAAAACTGTTTTTT. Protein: CASSSRPGEEKLFF.

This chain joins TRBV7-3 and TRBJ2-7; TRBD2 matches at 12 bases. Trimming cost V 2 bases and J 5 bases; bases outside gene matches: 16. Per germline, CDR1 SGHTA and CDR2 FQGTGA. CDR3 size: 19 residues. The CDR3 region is CASSLEVTSGSNFFHEQYF. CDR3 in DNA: TGTGCCAGCAGCTTAGAAGTGACTAGCGGGAGTAATTTCTTCCACGAGCAGTACTTC.